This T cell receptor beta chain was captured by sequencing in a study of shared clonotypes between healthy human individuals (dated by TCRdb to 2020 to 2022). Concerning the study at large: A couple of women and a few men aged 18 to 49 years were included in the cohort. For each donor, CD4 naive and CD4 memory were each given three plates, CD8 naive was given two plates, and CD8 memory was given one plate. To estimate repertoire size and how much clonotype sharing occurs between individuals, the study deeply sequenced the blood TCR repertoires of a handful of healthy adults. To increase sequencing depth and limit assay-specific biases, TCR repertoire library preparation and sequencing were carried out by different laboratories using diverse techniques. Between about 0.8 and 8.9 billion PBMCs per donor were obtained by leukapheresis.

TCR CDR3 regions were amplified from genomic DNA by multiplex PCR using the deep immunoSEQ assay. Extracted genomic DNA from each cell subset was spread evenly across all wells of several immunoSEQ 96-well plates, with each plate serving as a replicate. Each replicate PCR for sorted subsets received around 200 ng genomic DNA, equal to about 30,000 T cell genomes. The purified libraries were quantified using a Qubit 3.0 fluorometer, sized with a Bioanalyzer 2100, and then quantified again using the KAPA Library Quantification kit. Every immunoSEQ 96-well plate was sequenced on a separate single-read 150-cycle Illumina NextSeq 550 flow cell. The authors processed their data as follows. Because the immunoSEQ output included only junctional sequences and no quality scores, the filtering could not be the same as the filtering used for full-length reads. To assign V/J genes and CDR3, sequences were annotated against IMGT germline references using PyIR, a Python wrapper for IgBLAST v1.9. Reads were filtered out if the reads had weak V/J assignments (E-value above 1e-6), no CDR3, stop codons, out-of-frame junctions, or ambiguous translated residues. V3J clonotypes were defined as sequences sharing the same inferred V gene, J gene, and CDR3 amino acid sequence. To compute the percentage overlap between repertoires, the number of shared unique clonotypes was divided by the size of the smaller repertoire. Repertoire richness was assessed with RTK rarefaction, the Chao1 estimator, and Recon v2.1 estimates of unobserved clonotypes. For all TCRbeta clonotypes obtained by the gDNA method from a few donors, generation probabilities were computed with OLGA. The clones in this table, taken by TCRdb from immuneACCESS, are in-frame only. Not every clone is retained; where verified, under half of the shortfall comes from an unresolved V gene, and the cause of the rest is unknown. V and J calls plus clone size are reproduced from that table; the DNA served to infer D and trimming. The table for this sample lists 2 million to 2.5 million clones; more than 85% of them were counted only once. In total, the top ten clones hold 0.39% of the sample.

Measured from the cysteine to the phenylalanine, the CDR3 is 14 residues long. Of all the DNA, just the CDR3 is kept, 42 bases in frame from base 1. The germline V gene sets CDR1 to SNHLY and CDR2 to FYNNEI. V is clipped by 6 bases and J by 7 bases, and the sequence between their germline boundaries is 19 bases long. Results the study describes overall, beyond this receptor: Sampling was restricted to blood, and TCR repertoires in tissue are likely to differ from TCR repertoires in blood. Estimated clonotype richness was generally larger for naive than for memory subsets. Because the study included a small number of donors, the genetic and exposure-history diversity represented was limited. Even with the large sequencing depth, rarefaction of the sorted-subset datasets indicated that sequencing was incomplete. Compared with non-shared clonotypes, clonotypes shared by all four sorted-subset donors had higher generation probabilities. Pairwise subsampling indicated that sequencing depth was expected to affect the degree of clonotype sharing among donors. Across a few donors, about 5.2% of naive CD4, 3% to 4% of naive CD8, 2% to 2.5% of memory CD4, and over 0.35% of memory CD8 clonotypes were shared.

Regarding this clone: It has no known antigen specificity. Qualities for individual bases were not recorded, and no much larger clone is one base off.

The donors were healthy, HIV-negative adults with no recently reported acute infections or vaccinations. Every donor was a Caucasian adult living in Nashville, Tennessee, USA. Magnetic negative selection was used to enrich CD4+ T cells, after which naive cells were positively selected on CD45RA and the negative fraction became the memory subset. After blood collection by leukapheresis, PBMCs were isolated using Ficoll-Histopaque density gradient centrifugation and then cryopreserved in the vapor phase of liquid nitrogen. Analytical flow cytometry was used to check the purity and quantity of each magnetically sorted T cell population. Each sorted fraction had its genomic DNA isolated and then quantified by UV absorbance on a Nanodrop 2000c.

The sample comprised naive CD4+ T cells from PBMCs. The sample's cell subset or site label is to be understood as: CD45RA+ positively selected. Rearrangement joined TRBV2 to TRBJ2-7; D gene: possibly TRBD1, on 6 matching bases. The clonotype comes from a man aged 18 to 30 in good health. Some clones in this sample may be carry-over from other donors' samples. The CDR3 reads CASSSQGPREEQYF. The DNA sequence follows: TGTGCCAGCAGCTCGCAGGGGCCTAGAGAAGAGCAGTACTTC.